This T cell receptor beta chain was recorded in a study of T-cell memory formation after mild COVID-19. For this clonotype: Its antigen is still unknown.

TCR alpha and TCR beta cDNA libraries carrying sample barcodes and UMIs were produced by 5'RACE using constant-segment primers. Via MiXCR, TCRdb re-called the 5' RACE reads, giving one row per CDR3 protein. The profile shows fewer than 200,000 distinct CDR3 sequences, less than 20% of them singletons. Study findings and constraints: Among clones contracting day 15 to 85, CD4/CD8 was balanced, whereas later expanders leaned CD4+.

The germline V gene encodes CDR1 MNHEY and CDR2 SVGEGT. V shed 2 bases and J shed 7 bases, with 14 bases lying between them. This CDR3 spans 14 amino acids. The chain has TRBV6-2 or TRBV6-3 and TRBJ1-1; D possibly corresponds to TRBD1 (6 bases). What was sequenced was PBMCs or a T cell subset sorted from them (not recorded which). The clonotype was recovered from a man between 18 and 35 years old who had mild COVID-19 (a few samples of this study predate the infection). Cell type and time point are not known. CDR3 loop: CASSYRGAEREAFF. The CDR3 bases are TGTGCCAGCAGTTACCGGGGGGCGGAACGTGAAGCTTTCTTT.